The rows below give T cell receptor beta chains drawn from one sample of a study of shared clonotypes between healthy human individuals. Data came from immunoSEQ multiplex PCR; TCRdb stores just in-frame clones and leaves some out. The data contain 2.5 million or so clones, more than 80% of them singletons. The source material was naive CD4+ T cells sorted from blood. All receptors come from a man aged 18 to 30 in good health. Both conserved end residues are part of each CDR3. Fields, in order: D gene, J gene, clone size, CDR3 length, V gene, CDR3 DNA, CDR3 protein. D genes are given only for firm matches. Clone size, where shown, is once, few, many, or a class for clones that have expanded.

NA	TRBJ1-2	NA	14	TRBV18	TGTGCCAGCTCACCGAGGGGGTTTGACTATGGCTACACCTTC	CASSPRGFDYGYTF
TRBD1	TRBJ2-2	NA	15	TRBV15	TGTGCCACCAGCAGAGAAGCAGGGGGCACCGGGGAGCTGTTTTTT	CATSREAGGTGELFF
TRBD2	TRBJ2-7	NA	14	TRBV6-6	TGTGCCAGCACCAGGCTAGCGGGAGGTTACGAGCAGTACTTC	CASTRLAGGYEQYF
NA	TRBJ1-5	NA	14	TRBV7-3	TGTGCCAGCAGCTCCCAGGTGGAAGGTCAGCCCCAGCATTTT	CASSSQVEGQPQHF
TRBD1	TRBJ2-3	NA	17	TRBV5-4	TGTGCCAGCAGCTTAGGGGGCTTGGGGACAATATGGGATACGCAGTATTTT	CASSLGGLGTIWDTQYF
NA	TRBJ1-1	NA	11	TRBV5-6	TGTGCCAGCAGCTTAGGCACTGAAGCTTTCTTT	CASSLGTEAFF
NA	TRBJ1-2	NA	14	TRBV10-3	TGTGCCATCAGTGAGTCCACTCATATGTATGGCTACACCTTC	CAISESTHMYGYTF
NA	TRBJ2-3	NA	11	TRBV9	TGTGCCAGCAGCGAGAGAGATACGCAGTATTTT	CASSERDTQYF
NA	TRBJ2-7	NA	15	TRBV19	TGTGCCAGTAGTTCCCGGGTAGTCGTCTCCTACGAGCAGTACTTC	CASSSRVVVSYEQYF
NA	TRBJ2-2	once	16	TRBV19	TGTGCCAGTAGTACCTCCGGGACGCGAAATCGTGGGGAGCTGTTTTTT	CASSTSGTRNRGELFF
TRBD1	TRBJ2-3	NA	18	TRBV18	TGTGCCAGCTCATCCTTCGTTGTACGGGACAGGGTTTCGGATACGCAGTATTTT	CASSSFVVRDRVSDTQYF
TRBD1	TRBJ1-6	NA	14	TRBV10-3	TGTGCCACAGGAGACAGGGAGGAAGTTTCACCCCTCCACTTT	CATGDREEVSPLHF
NA	TRBJ1-6	few	13	TRBV6-5	TGTGCCAGCAGCCGACAGGATAATTCACCCCTCCACTTT	CASSRQDNSPLHF
NA	TRBJ1-5	NA	13	TRBV7-2	TGTGCCAGCAGCTTAGGGGGAGGTCAGCCCCAGCATTTT	CASSLGGGQPQHF
TRBD2	TRBJ2-5	NA	14	TRBV4-1	TGCGCCAGCAGCCAGGCCGGGGGAGGGGAGACCCAGTACTTC	CASSQAGGGETQYF
NA	TRBJ2-3	NA	14	TRBV7-3	TGTGCCAGCAGCTCGGGACTCCGCACAGATACGCAGTATTTT	CASSSGLRTDTQYF
NA	TRBJ2-3	NA	16	TRBV21-1	TGTGCCAGCAGCGACAGGGACTTGCCTCCGTTTGATACGCAGTATTTT	CASSDRDLPPFDTQYF
NA	TRBJ1-1	NA	15	TRBV5-4	TGTGCCAGCAGCTTGGACCCTGGTTGGGTCACTGAAGCTTTCTTT	CASSLDPGWVTEAFF
TRBD1	TRBJ1-6	NA	14	TRBV6-6	TGTGCCAGCAGTTACTCGGCAGGGGGCACACCCCTCCACTTT	CASSYSAGGTPLHF
NA	TRBJ2-2	NA	15	TRBV18	TGTGCCAGCTCAGCCCCGAGGGCCCGGGCCGGGGAGCTGTTTTTT	CASSAPRARAGELFF
TRBD1	TRBJ1-5	once	15	TRBV28	TGTGCCAGCAGACACCGGGACAGAATCAATCAGCCCCAGCATTTT	CASRHRDRINQPQHF
NA	TRBJ1-1	NA	13	TRBV5-1	TGCGCCAGCAGAGTGGGAGTGAACACTGAAGCTTTCTTT	CASRVGVNTEAFF
NA	TRBJ1-4	NA	18	TRBV7-2	TGTGCCAGCAGCTTAGGCAGATACTGGACAGCCCTTAATGAAAAACTGTTTTTT	CASSLGRYWTALNEKLFF
TRBD1	TRBJ2-7	once	15	TRBV4-2	TGTGCCAGCAGCCAAGTTTGGACAGGGGGGGGCGAGCAGTACTTC	CASSQVWTGGGEQYF
TRBD1	TRBJ1-5	NA	16	TRBV28	TGTGCCAGCAGCGATAGACAGGGTTGGAGCAATCAGCCCCAGCATTTT	CASSDRQGWSNQPQHF
NA	TRBJ1-5	NA	13	TRBV5-1	TGCGCCAGCAGCTTGGGTGGCGATCAGCCCCAGCATTTT	CASSLGGDQPQHF
NA	TRBJ2-1	NA	13	TRBV10-1	TGCGCCAGCAGTAGGACGCCGAGCGATGAGCAGTTCTTC	CASSRTPSDEQFF
NA	TRBJ2-7	NA	15	TRBV28	TGTGCCAGCAGTTCCCTTCGGGACACAGATTACGAGCAGTACTTC	CASSSLRDTDYEQYF
NA	TRBJ1-1	few	14	TRBV5-1	TGCGCCAGCAGCTTGTCGGACTGGAACACTGAAGCTTTCTTT	CASSLSDWNTEAFF
TRBD1	TRBJ1-3	NA	16	TRBV11-2	TGTGCCAGCAGCTCCGGACAGGGGGCGCGTGGAAACACCATATATTTT	CASSSGQGARGNTIYF
NA	TRBJ2-7	NA	16	TRBV5-4	TGTGCCAGCAGCCGATCCCCAGCGGATAGCTCCTACGAGCAGTACTTC	CASSRSPADSSYEQYF
TRBD1	TRBJ2-4	once	18	TRBV2	TGTGCCAGCAGTGAGAGACAGGGGGCGCTTCAGGGCAAAAACATTCAGTACTTC	CASSERQGALQGKNIQYF
TRBD2	TRBJ2-7	NA	18	TRBV10-3	TGTGCCATCAGTGAGGGCAGGAGACTAGCGGGAGGCCGGTACGAGCAGTACTTC	CAISEGRRLAGGRYEQYF
NA	TRBJ2-5	NA	15	TRBV11-2	TGTGCCAGCAAACGTCCCGGGACGCTGAACGAGACCCAGTACTTC	CASKRPGTLNETQYF
TRBD2	TRBJ2-3	NA	18	TRBV5-1	TGCGCCAGCAGCTTGTATCGAGCGGGAGGGTCTAGCACAGATACGCAGTATTTT	CASSLYRAGGSSTDTQYF
TRBD1	TRBJ2-5	NA	15	TRBV7-2	TGTGCCAGCAGCTTAGCGGGACAGGGTTTAGAGACCCAGTACTTC	CASSLAGQGLETQYF
NA	TRBJ1-5	few	13	TRBV28	TGTGCCAGCAGGTTGTTGAGGTCTCAGCCCCAGCATTTT	CASRLLRSQPQHF
NA	TRBJ1-3	NA	12	TRBV29-1	TGCAGCGTACGGAGCTCTGGAAACACCATATATTTT	CSVRSSGNTIYF
NA	TRBJ2-7	once	14	TRBV9	TGTGCCAGCAGCCCAGTGGACAGTACCCACGAGCAGTACTTC	CASSPVDSTHEQYF
TRBD1	TRBJ2-5	once	16	TRBV5-1	TGCGCCAGCAGCACCGGAATCGGGACAGGGGGAGAGACCCAGTACTTC	CASSTGIGTGGETQYF
TRBD1	TRBJ2-5	NA	16	TRBV25-1	TGTGCCAGCAGTGACCGCGGACAGGGGGCGCGAGAGACCCAGTACTTC	CASSDRGQGARETQYF
TRBD2	TRBJ2-5	NA	13	TRBV30	TGTGCCTTAAACCCGGGGGGGCAAGAGACCCAGTACTTC	CALNPGGQETQYF
NA	TRBJ1-5	NA	13	TRBV30	TGTGCCTGGAGTCCCCGTGAGGCTCAGCCCCAGCATTTT	CAWSPREAQPQHF
TRBD2	TRBJ2-3	NA	15	TRBV2	TGTGCCAGCAGCGGAGCGGGGGGTCGGGCAGATACGCAGTATTTT	CASSGAGGRADTQYF
TRBD2	TRBJ2-5	once	15	TRBV5-1	TGCGCCAGCAGCTTGAGCCGGGGGGAGCGGGAGACCCAGTACTTC	CASSLSRGERETQYF
NA	TRBJ2-2	NA	12	TRBV6-5	TGTGCCAGCACCAGAAACACCGGGGAGCTGTTTTTT	CASTRNTGELFF
TRBD1	TRBJ2-7	NA	13	TRBV9	TGTGCCAGCTCCAGGGACAGGGCAGGCGAGCAGTACTTC	CASSRDRAGEQYF
NA	TRBJ2-5	NA	14	TRBV5-4	TGTGCCAGCAGCTTGAGGGCTGCAAGGGAGACCCAGTACTTC	CASSLRAARETQYF
NA	TRBJ2-6	once	14	TRBV30	TGTGCCTGGAGTTTAGGAGTTGGGGCCAACGTCCTGACTTTC	CAWSLGVGANVLTF
TRBD1	TRBJ1-6	NA	15	TRBV27	TGTGCCAGCAGTTCCGGGACAGCCTATAATTCACCCCTCCACTTT	CASSSGTAYNSPLHF
TRBD1	TRBJ1-3	NA	15	TRBV2	TGTGCCAGCAATCCCGGGACAGGGGTAGGAAACACCATATATTTT	CASNPGTGVGNTIYF
NA	TRBJ2-5	NA	13	TRBV11-2	TGTGCCAGCAGCTTAGCGGGGGTGGAGACCCAGTACTTC	CASSLAGVETQYF
NA	TRBJ2-7	NA	13	TRBV9	TGTGCCAGCAGCGTGGGGGGTACTGGGGAGCAGTACTTC	CASSVGGTGEQYF
NA	TRBJ2-2	NA	15	TRBV6-1	TGTGCCAGCAGGGGGCTCAGCCAGTCCACCGGGGAGCTGTTTTTT	CASRGLSQSTGELFF
NA	TRBJ2-5	once	13	TRBV5-6	TGTGCCAGCAGCCGGACGGAGCAAGAGACCCAGTACTTC	CASSRTEQETQYF
TRBD2	TRBJ2-1	NA	17	TRBV4-1	TGCGCCAGCAGCCAAGCAGGTAGCGGGAGCTTTAAAAATGAGCAGTTCTTC	CASSQAGSGSFKNEQFF
NA	TRBJ1-1	NA	13	TRBV18	TGTGCCAGCTCACAGGAAATGAACACTGAAGCTTTCTTT	CASSQEMNTEAFF
TRBD1	TRBJ2-3	once	12	TRBV6-4	TGTGCCAGCAGTAGGGACAGGGGTACGCAGTATTTT	CASSRDRGTQYF
NA	TRBJ2-7	NA	15	TRBV11-2	TGTGCCAGCAGCTTAAGAACCAAAAGCTCCTACGAGCAGTACTTC	CASSLRTKSSYEQYF
TRBD1	TRBJ1-5	NA	13	TRBV18	TGTGCCAGCTCGACAGGGAAGGATCAGCCCCAGCATTTT	CASSTGKDQPQHF